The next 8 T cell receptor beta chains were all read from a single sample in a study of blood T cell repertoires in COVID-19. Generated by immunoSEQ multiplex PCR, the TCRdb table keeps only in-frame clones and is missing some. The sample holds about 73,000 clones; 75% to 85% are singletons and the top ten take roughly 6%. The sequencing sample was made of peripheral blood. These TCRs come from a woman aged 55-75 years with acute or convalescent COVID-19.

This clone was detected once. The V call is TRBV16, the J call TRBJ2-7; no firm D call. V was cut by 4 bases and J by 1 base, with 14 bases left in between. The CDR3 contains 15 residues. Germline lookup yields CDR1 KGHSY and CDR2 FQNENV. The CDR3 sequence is CASSLQPNYSYEQYF. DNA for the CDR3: TGTGCCAGCAGCCTACAGCCCAATTATTCCTACGAGCAGTACTTC. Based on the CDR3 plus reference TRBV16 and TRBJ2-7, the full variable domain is GEEVAQTPKHLVRGEGQKAKLYCAPIKGHSYVFWYQQVLKNEFKFLISFQNENVFDETGMPKERFSAKCLPNSPCSLEIQATKLEDSAVYFCASSLQPNYSYEQYFGPGTRLTVT.

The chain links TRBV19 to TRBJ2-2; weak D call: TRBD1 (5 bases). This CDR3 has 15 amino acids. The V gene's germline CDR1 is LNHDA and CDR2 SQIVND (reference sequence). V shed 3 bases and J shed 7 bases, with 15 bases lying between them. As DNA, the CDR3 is TGTGCCAGTAGTATGTCCCAGGGCGTAGGCGGGGAGCTGTTTTTT. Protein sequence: CASSMSQGVGGELFF.

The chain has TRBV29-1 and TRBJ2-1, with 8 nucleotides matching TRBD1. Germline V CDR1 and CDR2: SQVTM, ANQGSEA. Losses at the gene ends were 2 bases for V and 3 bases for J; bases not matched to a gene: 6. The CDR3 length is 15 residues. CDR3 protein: CSVEMRTGFYNEQFF. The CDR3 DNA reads TGCAGCGTTGAAATGAGGACAGGGTTCTACAATGAGCAGTTCTTC.

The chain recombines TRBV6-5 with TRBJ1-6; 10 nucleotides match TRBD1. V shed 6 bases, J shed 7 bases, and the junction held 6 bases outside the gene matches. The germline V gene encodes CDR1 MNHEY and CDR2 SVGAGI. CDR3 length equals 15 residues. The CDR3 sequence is CASSPGQGLNSPLHF. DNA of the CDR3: TGTGCCAGCAGCCCGGGACAGGGGTTGAATTCACCCCTCCACTTT.

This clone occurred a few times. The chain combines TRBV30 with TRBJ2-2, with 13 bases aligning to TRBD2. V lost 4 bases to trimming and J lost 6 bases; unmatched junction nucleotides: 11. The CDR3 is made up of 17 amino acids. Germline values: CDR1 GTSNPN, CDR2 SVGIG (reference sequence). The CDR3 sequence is CAWTWGTSGNYPGELFF. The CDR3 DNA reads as TGTGCCTGGACTTGGGGGACTAGCGGGAACTACCCCGGGGAGCTGTTTTTT.

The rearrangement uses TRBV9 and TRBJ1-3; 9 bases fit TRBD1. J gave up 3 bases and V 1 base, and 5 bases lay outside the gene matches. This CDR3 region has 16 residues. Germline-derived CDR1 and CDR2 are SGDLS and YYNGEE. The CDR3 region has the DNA TGTGCCAGCAGCGTAAAAGACAGGGGGGATGGAAACACCATATATTTT. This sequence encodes CASSVKDRGDGNTIYF.

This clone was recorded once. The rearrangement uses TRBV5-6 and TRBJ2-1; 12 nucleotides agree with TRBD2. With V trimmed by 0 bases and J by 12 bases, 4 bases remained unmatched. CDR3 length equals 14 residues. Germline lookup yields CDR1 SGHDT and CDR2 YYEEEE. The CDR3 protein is CASSLASGGAGQFF. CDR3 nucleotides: TGTGCCAGCAGCTTGGCTAGCGGGGGGGCCGGGCAGTTCTTC.

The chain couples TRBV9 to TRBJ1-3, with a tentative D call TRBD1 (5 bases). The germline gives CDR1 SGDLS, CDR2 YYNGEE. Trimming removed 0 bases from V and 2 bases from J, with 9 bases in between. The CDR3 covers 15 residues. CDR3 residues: CASSVGPDTGNTIYF. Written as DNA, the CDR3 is TGTGCCAGCAGCGTAGGGCCGGACACTGGAAACACCATATATTTT.